Listed below are T cell receptor beta chains from one sample, sequenced in a study of early T cells in non-severe SARS-CoV-2 infection. TCRdb independently ran MiXCR on the 5' RACE reads; one entry per CDR3 protein. Here the sample spans fewer than 85,000 distinct CDR3 sequences, about 15% being singletons. The sample consisted of whole blood, taken at baseline. These receptors were obtained from an adult who was a healthcare worker with PCR-confirmed SARS-CoV-2 infection or an uninfected control (not recorded which). Both conserved end residues are part of each CDR3. The order of the fields is J gene, V gene, clone size, D gene, CDR3 protein, CDR3 DNA. A D gene is named only where the DNA matches it firmly. Size values are once, few and many counts, or a class for expanded clones, and some rows have none.

j_gene: TRBJ2-5
v_gene: TRBV28
abundance: .
d_gene: TRBD1
CDR3aa: CASISGQRETQYF
CDR3nt: TGTGCCAGCATCTCGGGACAGAGAGAGACCCAGTACTTC

j_gene: TRBJ1-1
v_gene: TRBV10-3
abundance: .
d_gene: .
CDR3aa: CAIRNRDVSTEAFF
CDR3nt: TGTGCCATCAGAAACAGGGATGTTTCCACTGAAGCTTTCTTT

j_gene: TRBJ1-1
v_gene: TRBV28
abundance: medium-sized
d_gene: TRBD1
CDR3aa: CASSLIRQGATEAFF
CDR3nt: TGTGCCAGCAGTTTAATTAGACAGGGGGCAACTGAAGCTTTCTTT

j_gene: TRBJ2-2
v_gene: TRBV6-1
abundance: .
d_gene: .
CDR3aa: CASSPGQLGELFF
CDR3nt: TGTGCCAGCAGTCCGGGACAACTCGGGGAGCTGTTTTTT

j_gene: TRBJ2-7
v_gene: TRBV7-3
abundance: few
d_gene: TRBD1
CDR3aa: CASSPTGVEQYF
CDR3nt: TGTGCCAGCAGCCCGACAGGGGTTGAGCAGTACTTC

j_gene: TRBJ2-7
v_gene: TRBV29-1
abundance: .
d_gene: .
CDR3aa: CSVGESYEQYF
CDR3nt: TGCAGCGTTGGGGAGTCCTACGAGCAGTACTTC

j_gene: TRBJ2-6
v_gene: TRBV28
abundance: large
d_gene: TRBD1
CDR3aa: CATTNPGQDLSGANVLTF
CDR3nt: TGTGCCACCACCAACCCAGGACAGGACTTGTCTGGGGCCAACGTCCTGACTTTC

j_gene: TRBJ2-1
v_gene: TRBV28
abundance: many
d_gene: .
CDR3aa: CASSARDSWGKSDEQFF
CDR3nt: TGTGCCAGCAGTGCCCGGGACTCCTGGGGGAAAAGCGATGAGCAGTTCTTC

j_gene: TRBJ2-1
v_gene: TRBV6-5
abundance: many
d_gene: .
CDR3aa: CASSPWATTYNEQFF
CDR3nt: TGTGCCAGCAGTCCCTGGGCTACAACTTACAATGAGCAGTTCTTC

j_gene: TRBJ2-5
v_gene: TRBV28
abundance: .
d_gene: TRBD2
CDR3aa: CASSWGGETQYF
CDR3nt: TGTGCCAGCAGTTGGGGGGGTGAGACCCAGTACTTC

j_gene: TRBJ2-7
v_gene: TRBV28
abundance: .
d_gene: .
CDR3aa: CASSPGTTYEQYF
CDR3nt: TGTGCCAGCAGTCCCGGGACGACTTACGAGCAGTACTTC

j_gene: TRBJ2-3
v_gene: TRBV28
abundance: .
d_gene: .
CDR3aa: CASSSWTASTDTQYF
CDR3nt: TGTGCCAGCAGTTCATGGACGGCTAGCACAGATACGCAGTATTTT

j_gene: TRBJ2-7
v_gene: TRBV20-1
abundance: few
d_gene: .
CDR3aa: CSAEPDGSYEQYF
CDR3nt: TGCAGTGCCGAGCCAGACGGTTCCTACGAGCAGTACTTC

j_gene: TRBJ2-7
v_gene: TRBV28
abundance: few
d_gene: TRBD2
CDR3aa: CASSSISGRREQYF
CDR3nt: TGTGCCAGCAGTTCCATCAGCGGGAGGCGGGAGCAGTACTTC

j_gene: TRBJ2-6
v_gene: TRBV27
abundance: few
d_gene: TRBD1
CDR3aa: CASSPGTGGGANVLTF
CDR3nt: TGTGCCAGCAGTCCTGGGACAGGGGGTGGGGCCAACGTCCTGACTTTC

j_gene: TRBJ1-5
v_gene: TRBV12-3/TRBV12-4
abundance: .
d_gene: TRBD1
CDR3aa: CASSSTGTVSNQPQHF
CDR3nt: TGTGCCAGCAGTTCTACCGGGACAGTCAGCAATCAGCCCCAGCATTTT

j_gene: TRBJ2-1
v_gene: TRBV29-1
abundance: many
d_gene: TRBD2
CDR3aa: CSSGTAYNEQFF
CDR3nt: TGCAGTAGCGGGACCGCCTACAATGAGCAGTTCTTC

j_gene: TRBJ2-2
v_gene: TRBV20-1
abundance: many
d_gene: .
CDR3aa: CSARQGGSTGELFF
CDR3nt: TGCAGTGCTAGACAGGGGGGGAGCACCGGGGAGCTGTTTTTT

j_gene: TRBJ2-7
v_gene: TRBV27
abundance: many
d_gene: TRBD2
CDR3aa: CASSLTSQYEQYF
CDR3nt: TGTGCCAGCAGTTTGACTAGCCAGTACGAGCAGTACTTC

j_gene: TRBJ1-2
v_gene: TRBV18
abundance: .
d_gene: .
CDR3aa: CASSSTSGDYGYTF
CDR3nt: TGTGCCAGCTCATCAACTTCGGGGGACTATGGCTACACCTTC

j_gene: TRBJ2-5
v_gene: TRBV15
abundance: .
d_gene: .
CDR3aa: CATSRDPTETQYF
CDR3nt: TGTGCCACCAGCAGAGACCCAACAGAGACCCAGTACTTC

j_gene: TRBJ2-3
v_gene: TRBV20-1
abundance: few
d_gene: TRBD2
CDR3aa: CSARDPGGGRAVDTQYF
CDR3nt: TGCAGTGCTAGAGATCCTGGAGGCGGGAGGGCCGTAGATACGCAGTATTTT

j_gene: TRBJ2-4
v_gene: TRBV15
abundance: .
d_gene: .
CDR3aa: CATSRAVGQNIQYF
CDR3nt: TGTGCCACCAGCAGAGCGGTAGGCCAAAACATTCAGTACTTC

j_gene: TRBJ2-5
v_gene: TRBV18
abundance: medium-sized
d_gene: .
CDR3aa: CASSSPGPQETQYF
CDR3nt: TGTGCCAGCTCATCCCCGGGACCTCAAGAGACCCAGTACTTC

j_gene: TRBJ2-3
v_gene: TRBV5-1
abundance: few
d_gene: .
CDR3aa: CASSLDLAAFTDTQYF
CDR3nt: TGCGCCAGCAGCTTGGATTTAGCGGCTTTCACAGATACGCAGTATTTT

j_gene: TRBJ2-1
v_gene: TRBV28
abundance: many
d_gene: TRBD2
CDR3aa: CASNLLTSGRTSYNEQFF
CDR3nt: TGTGCCAGCAATCTGTTGACTAGCGGGAGGACCTCCTACAATGAGCAGTTCTTC

j_gene: TRBJ2-3
v_gene: TRBV7-2
abundance: many
d_gene: .
CDR3aa: CASSLGGGGGLSTDTQYF
CDR3nt: TGTGCCAGCAGCTTAGGTGGAGGGGGAGGGTTGAGCACAGATACGCAGTATTTT

j_gene: TRBJ2-3
v_gene: TRBV5-1
abundance: few
d_gene: .
CDR3aa: CASSLEDNTDTQYF
CDR3nt: TGCGCCAGCAGCTTGGAAGACAACACAGATACGCAGTATTTT

j_gene: TRBJ1-5
v_gene: TRBV12-3/TRBV12-4
abundance: .
d_gene: .
CDR3aa: CASSFGDQPQHF
CDR3nt: TGTGCCAGCAGTTTCGGGGATCAGCCCCAGCATTTT

j_gene: TRBJ1-2
v_gene: TRBV7-2
abundance: .
d_gene: .
CDR3aa: CASSLSVSYGYTF
CDR3nt: TGTGCCAGCAGCTTATCAGTCTCCTATGGCTACACCTTC

j_gene: TRBJ2-7
v_gene: TRBV7-9
abundance: many
d_gene: .
CDR3aa: CASSLPPQYEQYF
CDR3nt: TGTGCCAGCAGCTTACCCCCCCAGTACGAGCAGTACTTC

j_gene: TRBJ2-7
v_gene: TRBV5-8
abundance: .
d_gene: .
CDR3aa: CASSLVSGDYEQYF
CDR3nt: TGTGCCAGCAGCTTGGTTAGCGGAGACTACGAGCAGTACTTC

j_gene: TRBJ2-7
v_gene: TRBV4-2
abundance: few
d_gene: .
CDR3aa: CASSQERGQGWMYEQYF
CDR3nt: TGTGCCAGCAGCCAAGAGCGGGGACAAGGGTGGATGTACGAGCAGTACTTC

j_gene: TRBJ1-2
v_gene: TRBV7-2
abundance: .
d_gene: .
CDR3aa: CASSLAEGAGYTF
CDR3nt: TGTGCCAGCAGCTTAGCGGAAGGGGCTGGCTACACCTTC

j_gene: TRBJ1-6
v_gene: TRBV6-6
abundance: few
d_gene: .
CDR3aa: CASSPHEGGSYNSPLHF
CDR3nt: TGTGCCAGCAGTCCTCATGAAGGGGGATCCTATAATTCACCCCTCCACTTT

j_gene: TRBJ1-5
v_gene: TRBV18
abundance: .
d_gene: TRBD1
CDR3aa: CASSRGTGPNQPQHF
CDR3nt: TGTGCCAGCTCACGAGGGACAGGGCCAAATCAGCCCCAGCATTTT

j_gene: TRBJ1-2
v_gene: TRBV7-6
abundance: few
d_gene: .
CDR3aa: CASSLGRGYGYTF
CDR3nt: TGTGCCAGCAGCTTGGGCAGGGGCTATGGCTACACCTTC

j_gene: TRBJ2-1
v_gene: TRBV7-9
abundance: few
d_gene: .
CDR3aa: CASIPRDGFYNEQFF
CDR3nt: TGTGCCAGCATCCCTCGGGACGGATTCTACAATGAGCAGTTCTTC

j_gene: TRBJ2-1
v_gene: TRBV6-2/TRBV6-3
abundance: few
d_gene: .
CDR3aa: CASSYFRGSDEQFF
CDR3nt: TGTGCCAGCAGTTATTTCCGGGGGAGCGATGAGCAGTTCTTC

j_gene: TRBJ2-1
v_gene: TRBV7-9
abundance: many
d_gene: .
CDR3aa: CASSQPPGQQFF
CDR3nt: TGTGCCAGCAGCCAGCCTCCGGGACAGCAGTTCTTC

j_gene: TRBJ2-7
v_gene: TRBV29-1
abundance: .
d_gene: TRBD2
CDR3aa: CSVATSGTYEQYF
CDR3nt: TGCAGCGTAGCGACTAGCGGGACCTACGAGCAGTACTTC

j_gene: TRBJ1-2
v_gene: TRBV19
abundance: .
d_gene: .
CDR3aa: CASRGRLLANYGYTF
CDR3nt: TGTGCCAGTAGGGGACGCCTGCTAGCAAACTATGGCTACACCTTC

j_gene: TRBJ1-2
v_gene: TRBV4-1
abundance: many
d_gene: TRBD1
CDR3aa: CASSQLTGVSYGYTF
CDR3nt: TGCGCCAGCAGCCAGCTAACAGGGGTGTCGTATGGCTACACCTTC

j_gene: TRBJ1-1
v_gene: TRBV10-1
abundance: .
d_gene: TRBD1
CDR3aa: CASSRDRESEAFF
CDR3nt: TGCGCCAGCAGCCGGGACAGGGAGTCTGAAGCTTTCTTT

j_gene: TRBJ2-2
v_gene: TRBV19
abundance: many
d_gene: .
CDR3aa: CASSTSRGASLGTGELFF
CDR3nt: TGTGCCAGTAGTACCTCCCGGGGGGCCTCCCTTGGCACCGGGGAGCTGTTTTTT

j_gene: TRBJ2-7
v_gene: TRBV9
abundance: few
d_gene: .
CDR3aa: CASSVTGASDEQYF
CDR3nt: TGTGCCAGCAGCGTAACCGGGGCCTCAGACGAGCAGTACTTC

j_gene: TRBJ2-1
v_gene: TRBV11-2
abundance: many
d_gene: .
CDR3aa: CASFLSSYNEQFF
CDR3nt: TGTGCCAGCTTCCTAAGCTCCTACAATGAGCAGTTCTTC

j_gene: TRBJ2-7
v_gene: TRBV7-2
abundance: few
d_gene: TRBD2
CDR3aa: CASSWVAGYEQYF
CDR3nt: TGTGCCAGCAGCTGGGTAGCGGGGTACGAGCAGTACTTC

j_gene: TRBJ2-5
v_gene: TRBV7-9
abundance: few
d_gene: .
CDR3aa: CASSFSETQYF
CDR3nt: TGTGCCAGCAGCTTTTCGGAGACCCAGTACTTC

j_gene: TRBJ2-3
v_gene: TRBV29-1
abundance: many
d_gene: .
CDR3aa: CSVGTDTQYF
CDR3nt: TGCAGCGTTGGCACAGATACGCAGTATTTT

j_gene: TRBJ2-3
v_gene: TRBV5-1
abundance: few
d_gene: TRBD2
CDR3aa: CASRGRTSGTDTQYF
CDR3nt: TGCGCCAGCAGGGGTAGGACTAGCGGCACAGATACGCAGTATTTT

j_gene: TRBJ2-7
v_gene: TRBV7-9
abundance: .
d_gene: .
CDR3aa: CASSLKELGSYEQYF
CDR3nt: TGTGCCAGCAGCTTAAAGGAGCTGGGTTCCTACGAGCAGTACTTC

j_gene: TRBJ1-6
v_gene: TRBV7-9
abundance: few
d_gene: .
CDR3aa: CASSLRGSGNSPLHF
CDR3nt: TGTGCCAGCAGCTTAAGGGGTTCGGGTAATTCACCCCTCCACTTT

j_gene: TRBJ2-7
v_gene: TRBV5-6
abundance: .
d_gene: .
CDR3aa: CASSFGRTEQYF
CDR3nt: TGTGCCAGCAGCTTTGGGCGGACCGAGCAGTACTTC

j_gene: TRBJ1-5
v_gene: TRBV20-1
abundance: .
d_gene: .
CDR3aa: CSAADGNQPQHF
CDR3nt: TGCAGTGCTGCTGACGGCAATCAGCCCCAGCATTTT

j_gene: TRBJ1-1
v_gene: TRBV27
abundance: .
d_gene: TRBD1
CDR3aa: CATLGQGGTEAFF
CDR3nt: TGTGCCACCTTGGGACAGGGTGGGACTGAAGCTTTCTTT

j_gene: TRBJ2-1
v_gene: TRBV7-2
abundance: few
d_gene: TRBD2
CDR3aa: CASSLSPLAGGNEQFF
CDR3nt: TGTGCCAGCAGCTTATCCCCACTAGCGGGAGGGAATGAGCAGTTCTTC

j_gene: TRBJ2-5
v_gene: TRBV12-3/TRBV12-4
abundance: .
d_gene: TRBD2
CDR3aa: CASTLAGGQETQYF
CDR3nt: TGTGCCAGCACACTAGCGGGGGGCCAAGAGACCCAGTACTTC

j_gene: TRBJ1-2
v_gene: TRBV6-5
abundance: many
d_gene: .
CDR3aa: CASSYSSTGKYYGYTF
CDR3nt: TGTGCCAGCAGTTACTCGAGCACAGGGAAGTACTATGGCTACACCTTC

j_gene: TRBJ2-3
v_gene: TRBV4-1
abundance: few
d_gene: TRBD2
CDR3aa: CASSQAQTSGIDDTQYF
CDR3nt: TGCGCCAGCAGCCAAGCCCAGACTAGCGGGATTGACGATACGCAGTATTTT